This T cell receptor (beta chain) derives from a study of cytotoxic CD8 clonotypes in ibrutinib-treated CLL. TCRdb's table, derived via immunoSEQ multiplex PCR, lists solely in-frame clones and lacks some. This sample has 140,000 to 150,000 clones, with 76% found just once. The TCR was taken from a human donor with chronic lymphocytic leukemia. The material sequenced was PBMCs, taken after 24 months of ibrutinib treatment.

The CDR3 sequence is CASSGVLTF. CDR3 DNA: TGTGCCAGCAGCGGAGTCCTGACTTTC. The chain has TRBV7-9 and TRBJ2-6, with D unresolved. V was pared by 5 bases and J by 13 bases, with 3 bases between. Germline V gene data show CDR1 as SEHNR and CDR2 as FQNEAQ (reference sequence). This CDR3 spans 9 amino acids.